This T cell receptor beta chain appears in the sequencing data of a study of T cells in Graves' hyperthyroidism and ophthalmopathy. Points from the study as a whole: Ophthalmopathy could be told apart from stable hyperthyroidism with a 13 V-J model. Ophthalmopathy was predicted by the model a median of roughly 6 months ahead of onset.

On this clonotype itself: The antigen is unknown.

Exclusion followed for patients with uncontrolled infection, other autoimmune disease, pregnancy or lactation. Together with thyroid ultrasound, orbital computed tomography, serum thyroxine and TRAb, clinical symptoms were used for diagnoses. The CDR3 runs 13 residues. CDR1 is LNHDA and CDR2 is SQIVND in the germline V gene (reference sequence). After removal of 6 bases from V and 4 bases from J, the junction contained 3 bases not matched to a gene. Regions amplified from RNA transcripts were the TCR beta CDR3 regions. HTBI primers were employed in a first-round RT-PCR of the TCR CDR3. TCRdb called the multiplex PCR reads again in MiXCR, with one record for every CDR3 protein. Here the sample spans approximately 620,000 distinct CDR3 sequences, approximately 13% being singletons.

Specimen: blood. The J gene is TRBJ1-1, the V gene TRBV19, with 9 nucleotides matching TRBD1. This receptor was taken from a woman aged 25-40 years with Graves' hyperthyroidism that later progressed to Graves' ophthalmopathy. The CDR3 loop reads CASSTGGATEAFF. CDR3 sequence (DNA): TGTGCCAGTAGCACAGGGGGCGCCACTGAAGCTTTCTTT.